This T cell receptor beta chain was obtained from a study of early T cells in non-severe SARS-CoV-2 infection (dated by TCRdb to about 2021). Notes on the research overall: Bulk RNA from unsorted whole blood was used for TCR sequencing, so alpha and beta chains could not be paired. Overall results and qualifications from the work: VDJdb matching was skewed toward anti-spike CD8 responses and likely underestimated virus-specific expansions, missing private and CD4 specificities.

Cut back by 0 bases and 5 bases, the V and J ends lie 13 bases apart. The CDR3 contains 14 residues, cysteine and phenylalanine counted. This entry keeps only the CDR3 DNA: 42 bases, framed from base 1. The CDR1 and CDR2 encoded by the germline V gene (reference sequence) are GTSNPN and SVGIG. This clonotype has at least ten counts. Its antigen is still unknown. Within one base of it there is no much larger clone, and no base qualities were kept. Library method: 5' RACE. This sample was sequenced with a NextSeq 500. The TCR library protocol attached unique molecular identifiers to individual cDNA molecules to correct for sequencing error and PCR bias. Both TCR alpha and beta chains were sequenced, and tight co-correlation was observed between alpha and beta sequence abundances in each sample. On the authors' methods: Decombinator V4 was used to annotate TCR sequences for V gene, J gene and CDR3. TCRs were defined as expanded if a significant change between any two time points was detected under a Poisson model with p below 0.0001. TCR abundances were normalised to the total number of TCRs sequenced per sample and expressed as counts per million. MAIT TCRs were defined by TRAV1-2 paired with TRAJ12, TRAJ20 or TRAJ33, and iNKT TCRs by TRAV10 paired with TRAJ18. VDJdb, accessed on 1 November 2021, was searched for TCRs annotated for CMV, EBV and SARS-CoV-2, and TCRs annotated for more than one antigen were excluded. In TCRdb, the public reads were trimmed at Q25 with fastp and aligned with MiXCR, with productive beta chains retained. One record per CDR3 amino acid sequence lists the most common genes and DNA. TCRdb's processing, not the authors' own work, is the source of the V and J calls. A total of about 38,000 distinct CDR3 sequences appear in this sample, about 5% of them only once. Jointly, the top ten make up 15% to 20% of the sample.

The study was a case-control design nested within a healthcare worker cohort in London, UK, with weekly nasopharyngeal swab PCR tests and blood sampling. Between 23 and 31 March 2020, the week of the UK lockdown, healthcare workers were enrolled and then followed up weekly for as long as 16 weeks. The sample taken for sequencing was whole blood. This TCR was sampled from an adult who was a healthcare worker with PCR-confirmed SARS-CoV-2 infection or an uninfected control (not recorded which). In this chain, TRBV30 is recombined with TRBJ1-1, with the D segment identity uncertain. The CDR3 loop reads CAWSVRALRTEAFF. The sequenced DNA is TGTGCCTGGAGTGTGCGGGCGCTAAGGACTGAAGCTTTCTTT.